This passage covers 26 T cell receptor beta chains from one sample sequenced in a study of blood T cell repertoires in COVID-19 (dated by TCRdb to the early 2020s). The receptor library was made with the immunoSEQ multiplex PCR assay. The clones in this table, taken by TCRdb from immuneACCESS, are in-frame only. Not every clone is retained; where verified, under half of the shortfall comes from an unresolved V gene, and the cause of the rest is unknown. The sample table contains over 150,000 clones; only one count was recorded for under 85% of them. More than 7.5% of the sample is held by the ten biggest clonotypes. The sample consisted of peripheral blood. Source of these receptors: a woman in her seventies with COVID-19, enrolled during active disease.

This clone was counted between two and nine times. The chain carries TRBV18 and TRBJ2-7; no clear D. With 2 bases removed from V and 6 bases from J, the gap between germline ends came to 14 bases. Germline lookup yields CDR1 KGHSH and CDR2 LQKENI. The length of the CDR3 is 14 residues. The CDR3 here is CASSPFVGLSEQYF. In DNA form, the CDR3 reads TGTGCCAGCTCACCATTTGTCGGGTTGAGCGAGCAGTACTTC.

V is TRBV7-3 and J is TRBJ2-7; weak D call: TRBD1 (5 bases). The CDR3 totals 13 residues. Per germline, CDR1 SGHTA and CDR2 FQGTGA. Between the trimmed V and J ends, which lost 2 bases and 5 bases, there was a span of 10 bases. The CDR3: CASSLGRDNEQYF. The CDR3 DNA reads as TGTGCCAGCAGCTTAGGCAGGGATAACGAGCAGTACTTC.

This chain connects TRBV6-6 to TRBJ1-2; D uncertain. From germline, CDR1 is MNHNY and CDR2 SVGAGI (reference sequence). The CDR3 runs 12 residues. V was shortened by 9 bases and J by 4 bases, with 12 bases between the two germline ends. The CDR3 loop reads CASSGQRYGYTF. DNA of the CDR3: TGTGCCAGTAGCGGGCAGCGCTATGGCTACACCTTC.

A single count supports this clone. The chain recombines TRBV24-1 with TRBJ2-3, with D maybe TRBD1 (6 bases). V was clipped by 3 bases and J by 2 bases, with 11 bases between them. The CDR3 runs 15 residues. Germline V CDR1 and CDR2: KGHDR, SFDVKD. DNA of the CDR3: TGTGCCACCAGTGATCCAGGGGTCCCCACAGATACGCAGTATTTT. Protein sequence: CATSDPGVPTDTQYF.

The chain joins TRBV29-1 to TRBJ2-5; 7 positions agree with TRBD1. V lost 3 bases, J lost 3 bases, and 4 bases stayed unmatched. CDR1 SQVTM and CDR2 ANQGSEA come from the germline V gene. The CDR3 contains 13 residues. The CDR3 loop reads CSVDEGQKETQYF. For the CDR3, the DNA is TGCAGCGTTGATGAGGGACAGAAAGAGACCCAGTACTTC.

The rearrangement links TRBV15 to TRBJ2-2; possibly TRBD2 for D (6 bases). The CDR3 has 16 amino acids. The germline V and J ends were trimmed by 1 base and 1 base, with 10 bases remaining between them. The germline V gene encodes CDR1 LNHNV and CDR2 YYDKDF (reference sequence). The chain's CDR3 is CATSRGWGVNTGELFF. The CDR3 DNA reads as TGTGCCACCAGCAGAGGATGGGGGGTGAACACCGGGGAGCTGTTTTTT.

The gene calls are TRBV3-1 (or the pseudogene TRBV3-2) and TRBJ2-1, with 11 bases that match TRBD2. Looked up from germline, CDR1 is LGHDT and CDR2 is YNNKEL (reference sequence). The J segment lost 1 base and the V segment lost 2 bases, leaving 13 bases of the junction unmatched. The CDR3 totals 20 residues. The CDR3, as DNA: TGTGCCAGCAGCCAAACCCCCCGGCTAGCGGGAGGCCCATCCTACAATGAGCAGTTCTTC. It specifies CASSQTPRLAGGPSYNEQFF.

The CDR3 DNA follows: TGTGCCAGCAGCCAATTAGGGGCGGACTATGGCTACACCTTC. It translates to CASSQLGADYGYTF. This chain joins TRBV3-1 (or the pseudogene TRBV3-2) and TRBJ1-2; perhaps TRBD1 as D (5 bases). The CDR3 runs 14 residues. V was clipped by 2 bases and J by 3 bases, with 10 bases between them. The germline V gene encodes CDR1 LGHDT and CDR2 YNNKEL (reference sequence).

The gene calls are TRBV24-1 and TRBJ2-2, with TRBD1 matching 9 bases. The CDR3 runs to 15 residues. Germline lookup yields CDR1 KGHDR and CDR2 SFDVKD. With 4 bases clipped from V and 6 bases from J, the junction kept 5 bases outside the gene matches. CDR3 protein: CATSDTGQGSGELFF. In DNA form, the CDR3 reads TGTGCCACCAGTGACACAGGACAGGGGTCCGGGGAGCTGTTTTTT.

This chain connects TRBV29-1 to TRBJ2-7, with TRBD2 matching over 7 bases. V lost 6 bases to trimming and J lost 6 bases; unmatched junction nucleotides: 8. Per the germline V gene, CDR1 is SQVTM and CDR2 is ANQGSEA. The CDR3 has 12 amino acids. CDR3 sequence: CSVGAGMGEQYF. DNA of the CDR3: TGCAGCGTGGGAGCGGGAATGGGCGAGCAGTACTTC.

The V call is TRBV24-1, the J call TRBJ1-6; the match to TRBD1 covers 9 bases. Germline V lookup: CDR1 KGHDR, CDR2 SFDVKD. With V trimmed by 12 bases and J by 8 bases, 7 bases remained unmatched. The CDR3 has 13 amino acids. CDR3 residues: CAVQGARDSPLHF. The CDR3 DNA follows: TGTGCCGTACAGGGGGCGCGTGATTCACCCCTCCACTTT.

This chain uses TRBV30 with TRBJ2-7, with a weak D call TRBD2 (6 bases). Germline V lookup: CDR1 GTSNPN, CDR2 SVGIG (reference sequence). V was cut by 0 bases and J by 3 bases, with 12 bases left in between. This CDR3 contains 14 residues. CDR3 in amino acids: CAWSVGAGVYEQYF. CDR3 nucleotide sequence: TGTGCCTGGAGTGTCGGAGCGGGTGTCTACGAGCAGTACTTC.

CDR3 sequence: CASSQYGTGGRGLYGYTF. CDR3 sequence (DNA): TGTGCCAGCAGCCAGTACGGGACAGGAGGAAGGGGTCTTTATGGCTACACCTTC. The chain joins TRBV3-1 (or the pseudogene TRBV3-2) to TRBJ1-2; the match to TRBD1 covers 8 bases. This CDR3 region has 18 residues. CDR1 LGHDT and CDR2 YNNKEL come from the germline V gene (reference sequence). V dropped 3 bases and J dropped 5; count of bases not matched to a gene: 17.

The V gene is TRBV21-1, the J gene TRBJ1-4; whether TRBD1, the table's D call, matches the DNA was not checked. TRBV21-1 is labeled a pseudogene. This CDR3 region has 15 residues. The CDR3 loop reads CASSNPTGRVEKLFF. CDR3 nucleotides: TGTGCCAGCAGCAATCCCACAGGGCGAGTTGAAAAACTGTTTTTT.

V usage is TRBV3-1 (or the pseudogene TRBV3-2) and J usage is TRBJ2-1; a possible D gene is TRBD2 (6 bases). Looked up from germline, CDR1 is LGHDT and CDR2 is YNNKEL (reference sequence). V lost 0 bases to trimming and J lost 5 bases, with 11 bases between them. The CDR3 is 15 amino acids. Written as DNA, the CDR3 is TGTGCCAGCAGCCAAGATGGGACTTTCAACAATGAGCAGTTCTTC. Amino acid sequence: CASSQDGTFNNEQFF.

CDR3 sequence (DNA): TGTGCCAGTAGTATAGACGGGACAGGGGTTACCTACGAGCAGTACTTC. This encodes CASSIDGTGVTYEQYF. The chain couples TRBV19 to TRBJ2-7, with TRBD1 matching 10 bases. The V and J ends lost 0 bases and 2 bases, in that order; junction bases with no gene match: 4. Germline CDR1 and CDR2: LNHDA and SQIVND (reference sequence). This CDR3 comprises 16 residues.

V is TRBV3-1 (or the pseudogene TRBV3-2) and J is TRBJ2-2, with 7 bases fitting TRBD1. Trimming removed 5 bases from V and 3 bases from J; junction bases left unmatched: 6. The CDR3 totals 15 residues. The V gene's germline CDR1 is LGHDT and CDR2 YNNKEL (reference sequence). The CDR3 reads CASSTNRGDTGELFF. The CDR3 nucleotides are TGTGCCAGCAGCACTAACAGGGGTGACACCGGGGAGCTGTTTTTT.

The chain employs TRBV4-2 and TRBJ2-3; D is undetermined. The CDR3 runs to 13 residues. Germline CDR1 reads LGHNA; CDR2 reads YNFKEQ. The V and J ends lost 4 bases and 4 bases respectively, with 9 bases between them. CDR3 sequence reads: CASSRSTSDTQYF. The DNA of the CDR3 is TGTGCCAGCAGCCGAAGCACCTCAGATACGCAGTATTTT.

The CDR3 coding sequence is TGTGCCAGCCATACTAGCGGGAGATACACCGGGGAGCTGTTTTTT. Amino acids: CASHTSGRYTGELFF. The chain couples TRBV28 to TRBJ2-2, with TRBD2 identical over 11 bases. V shed 8 bases, J shed 3 bases, and the junction held 5 bases outside the gene matches. In germline, CDR1 is MDHEN, CDR2 SYDVKM. CDR3 length equals 15 residues.

The chain employs TRBV27 and TRBJ2-5; 8 positions match TRBD1. Trimming cost V 7 bases and J 7 bases; bases outside gene matches: 8. CDR1 and CDR2 (germline): MNHEY, SMNVEV (reference sequence). The CDR3 is 13 amino acids. The CDR3 loop reads CASTAGGRGTQYF. CDR3 nucleotides: TGTGCCAGCACAGCAGGGGGCAGGGGGACCCAGTACTTC.

This clone was seen a handful of times. The chain couples TRBV2 to TRBJ1-5; the match to TRBD1 covers 7 bases. Germline loops: CDR1 SNHLY, CDR2 FYNNEI. The ends lost 5 bases at V and 6 bases at J; junction bases unmatched: 4. The CDR3 is made up of 13 amino acids. The CDR3 sequence: CASSSQGGQPQHF. The CDR3 DNA reads TGTGCCAGCAGTTCCCAGGGGGGTCAGCCCCAGCATTTT.

The chain links TRBV6-6 to TRBJ1-1; the D gene is possibly TRBD1 (5 bases). In germline, CDR1 is MNHNY, CDR2 SVGAGI (reference sequence). Trimming left V 5 bases short and J 4 bases short, with 11 bases between. The CDR3 extends over 13 amino acids. The CDR3 loop reads CASSGAGRTEAFF. The CDR3 DNA follows: TGTGCCAGCAGTGGGGCAGGTCGCACTGAAGCTTTCTTT.

V gene TRBV4-3 combines with J gene TRBJ2-1; 8 nucleotides align to TRBD2. The V gene's germline CDR1 is LGHNA and CDR2 YSLEER. V trimming: 0 bases; J trimming: 1 base; junction bases outside the gene matches: 11. The CDR3 sequence is 19 residues long. The CDR3 DNA reads as TGCGCCAGCAGCCAAGACCGGGGGGGTGCGGTACCATCCTACAATGAGCAGTTCTTC. Protein sequence: CASSQDRGGAVPSYNEQFF.

The chain is built from TRBV7-2 and TRBJ1-3; D ambiguous. Deletions cut 5 bases from V and 7 bases from J, with 9 bases between. The germline CDR1 and CDR2 sequences are SGHTA and FQGNSA. CDR3 length: 12 residues. The CDR3 sequence: CASSQARNTIYF. CDR3 nucleotides: TGTGCCAGCAGCCAAGCTCGGAACACCATATATTTT.

CDR3 nucleotide sequence: TGTGCCAGCAGCCAGCCGACAGGGTTGGGTGGCTACACCTTC. This codes for CASSQPTGLGGYTF. The rearrangement joins TRBV3-1 (or the pseudogene TRBV3-2) to TRBJ1-2, with 7 nucleotides matching TRBD1. Germline assignment: CDR1 LGHDT and CDR2 YNNKEL (reference sequence). This CDR3 region has 14 residues. Trimming at V came to 3 bases and at J to 7 bases, leaving 8 bases not matched to a gene.

This chain connects TRBV5-1 to TRBJ2-5; 10 bases map to TRBD1. Germline V gives CDR1 SGHRS, CDR2 YFSETQ. With V trimmed by 4 bases and J by 5 bases, 8 bases remained unmatched. This CDR3 has 15 residues. The CDR3 nucleotides read TGCGCCAGCAGCAGGGGACAGGGGATGGGGGAGACCCAGTACTTC. Amino acids: CASSRGQGMGETQYF.